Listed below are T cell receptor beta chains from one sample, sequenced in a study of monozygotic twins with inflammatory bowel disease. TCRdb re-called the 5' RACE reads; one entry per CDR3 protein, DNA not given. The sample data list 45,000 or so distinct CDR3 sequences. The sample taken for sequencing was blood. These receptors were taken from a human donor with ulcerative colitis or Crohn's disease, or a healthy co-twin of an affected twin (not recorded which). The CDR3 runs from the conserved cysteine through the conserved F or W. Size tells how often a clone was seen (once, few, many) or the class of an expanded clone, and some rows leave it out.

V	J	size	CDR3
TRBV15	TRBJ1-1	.	CATNSGGNTEAFF
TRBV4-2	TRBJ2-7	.	CASSYADRQGEQYF
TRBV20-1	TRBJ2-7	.	CSARDPAGTYYEQYF
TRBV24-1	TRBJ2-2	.	CATSRTGSTGELFF
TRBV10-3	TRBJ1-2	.	CATQTKGGRNYGYTF
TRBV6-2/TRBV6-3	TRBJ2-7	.	CASSTGYPYEQYF
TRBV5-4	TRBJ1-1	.	CASSLGARKKLQGTEAFF
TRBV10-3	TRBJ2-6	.	CAISGDAGANVLTF
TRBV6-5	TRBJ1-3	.	CASSTTRRSGNTIYF
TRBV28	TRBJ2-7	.	CASNPQRTYEQYF
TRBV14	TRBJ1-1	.	CASSPVGGLQGDTEAFF
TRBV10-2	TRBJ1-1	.	CASSDVTRGITEAFF
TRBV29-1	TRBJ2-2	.	CSVRPTGGNTGELFF
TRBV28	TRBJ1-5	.	CASSFSRSNQPQHF
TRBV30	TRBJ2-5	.	CAWSLDRYQETQYF
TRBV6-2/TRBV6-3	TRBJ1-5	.	CASSYSGGGQPQHF
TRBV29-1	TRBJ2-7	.	CSVLQGAGGYEQYF
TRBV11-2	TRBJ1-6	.	CASSLEPGLDSPLHF
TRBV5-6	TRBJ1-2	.	CASSVDDRGNYGYTF
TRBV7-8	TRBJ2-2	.	CASSLGLLAGELFF
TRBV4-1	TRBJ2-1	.	CASSPQGYEQFF
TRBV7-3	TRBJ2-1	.	CASSLKPKLEGNEQFF
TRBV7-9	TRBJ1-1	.	CASSFSGNTEAFF
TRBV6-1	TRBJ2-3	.	CASSEIIPGLAGAPDTQYF
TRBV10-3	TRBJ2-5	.	CAISDGTAGETQYF
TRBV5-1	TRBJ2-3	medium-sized	CASSLVTLFTDTQYF
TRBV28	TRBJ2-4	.	CASSFPREEGLAKNIQYF
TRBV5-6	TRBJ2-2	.	CASSFFAGTGELFF
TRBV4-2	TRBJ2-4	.	CASSPTLVREGWGGKNIQYF
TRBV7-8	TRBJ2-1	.	CASSLQGPEQFF
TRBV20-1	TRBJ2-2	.	CSARAPFGTGELFF
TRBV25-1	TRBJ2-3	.	CASSEGLAGSDTQYF
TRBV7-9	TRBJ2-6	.	CASSSTLARGANVLTF
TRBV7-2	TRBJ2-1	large	CASSSGLAGINEQFF
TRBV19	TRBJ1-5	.	CASSTGTGGGQPQHF
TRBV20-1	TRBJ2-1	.	CSAALPSGGPNNEQFF
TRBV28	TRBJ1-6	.	CASSSTGGVNSPLHF
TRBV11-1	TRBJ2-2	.	CASSYRGNTGELFF
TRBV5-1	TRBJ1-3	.	CASSLGDSPNTIYF
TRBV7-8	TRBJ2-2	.	CASSLVLAGVLGRTGELFF
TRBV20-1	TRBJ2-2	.	CSARDGGQTGELFF
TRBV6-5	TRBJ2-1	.	CASSFLAGDLRSYNEQFF
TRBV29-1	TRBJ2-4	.	CSGGVARDMQYF
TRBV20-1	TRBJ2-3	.	CSATRGLTLTDTQYF
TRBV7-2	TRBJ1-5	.	CASSLTGNHQPQHF
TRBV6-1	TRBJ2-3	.	CASSGSEREGKDTQYF
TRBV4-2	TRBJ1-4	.	CASSQPTGSSNEKLFF
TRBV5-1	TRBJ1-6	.	CASRKDTGQGSSPLHF
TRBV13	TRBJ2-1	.	CASSPRRSYNEQFF
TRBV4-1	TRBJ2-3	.	CASSQDGAFTDTQYF
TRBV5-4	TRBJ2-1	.	CASSSFSGGPDREQFF
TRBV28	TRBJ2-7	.	CASSFGSGGAHEQYF
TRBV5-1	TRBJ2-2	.	CASSLRPLWEVNTGELFF
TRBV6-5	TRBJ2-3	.	CASSYRAGGTDTQYF
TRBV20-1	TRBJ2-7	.	CSAGKDRGYEQYF